This T cell receptor (beta chain) was recorded in a study of cytomegalovirus exposure and HLA in healthy donors (dated 2017 in TCRdb). With respect to the entire study: An earlier analysis of some 600 of the donors reported approximately 260 Gb of sequence data and around 110 million unique TCR beta sequences obtained from about 179 million T cells. An early release that covered 640 HLA-typed donors contained 250 to 350 gigabases of sequencing data and 70 million to 100 million unique TCR sequences. Of the approximately 370 genotyped donors, 65% to 90% were placed in the genetic ancestry cluster associated with self-reported Caucasian donors. The study aimed to test whether signatures of past pathogen exposure could be identified by cataloging public T cell receptors. The study profiled the T cell repertoires of about 640 subjects by immunosequencing and related them to cytomegalovirus serostatus. In addition to the first cohort of around 670 subjects, a separate validation cohort of 130 or so different subjects was used. The study combined high-throughput TCR immunosequencing, statistical association of individual TCRs with disease status, and machine learning to predict cytomegalovirus infection status. In a later analysis, previously published TCR beta repertoires from roughly 710 donors were re-analyzed and high-resolution HLA genotyping was added so that TCR occurrence patterns could be studied. The later analysis used no new phenotypic data to find candidate immune exposures, relying instead on TCR beta sequences and their occurrence across donors. An earlier analysis of nearly 600 of the donors applied high-throughput TCR beta sequencing to assess whether each TCR beta V gene segment acted as functional or pseudogenic. Donor age, sex, ethnicity and CMV serostatus were compiled alongside the repertoire data. Genome-wide SNP genotypes for about 60% of the 666 donors were used in a later genetic analysis, which treated that subset as a discovery cohort. All discovery cohort repertoires had been generated using a single sequencing platform. Class I and class II HLA loci were covered by the typing at four-digit resolution. The number of donors typed differed by locus, with roughly 620-630 for A, B, C, DRB1 and DQB1, 522 for DQA1, approximately 580 for DPA1, and some 450 for DPB1. Four to six DR-DQ haplotypes were handled as single units for association and clustering because linkage in the cohort was strong. Among around 400 genotyped donors of the cohort, an average of around 250,000 unique TCR beta nucleotide sequences was sequenced per donor, of which roughly 17% were non-productive.

The library was prepared using the immunoSEQ multiplex PCR assay. A mixture of 60 forward primers for TCR Vbeta segments and 13 reverse primers for TCR Jbeta segments was used in the multiplex PCR. The CDR3 region of rearranged TCR beta genes was amplified from genomic DNA with a multiplex PCR assay. On the Illumina HiSeq System, the amplified TCR beta libraries were sequenced as 87-base-pair reads. The original methods were these. In a later analysis, tens of millions of unique TCR beta chains were counted across the 650 to 700 repertoires, and roughly 11 million of these chains were shared by at least two donors. A nearest-neighbor algorithm error-corrected the raw reads and collapsed the reads into unique sequences, merging closely related sequences to remove PCR and sequencing errors. To assign V, D and J gene segments, CDR3 sequences were aligned to IMGT reference sequences. For a sequence to be retained, at least a six-nucleotide match to both a V gene segment and a J gene segment was required. A rearrangement was called productive if the CDR3 had no stop codons and remained in frame with V and J, and every other rearrangement was called non-productive. CDR3 was defined according to IMGT convention as the region running from the second conserved V-encoded cysteine to the conserved J-encoded phenylalanine. Sequences without an unambiguous match to a single V gene segment were excluded from the earlier analysis of about 640 of the donors. An earlier analysis of a few hundred of the donors called V segments functional above 56.7% productive rearrangements and segregating when the between-donor standard deviation exceeded 5%. A statistical classification framework was built for diagnosing cytomegalovirus status from the catalog of TCR beta chain sequences. A later analysis assigned V and J genes by comparing TCR nucleotide sequences with IMGT/GENE-DB human TR gene sequences. Using the TCRdist pipeline, a later analysis assigned CDR3 sequences along with most-parsimonious VDJ recombination scenarios. A later analysis defined each TCR beta chain by its CDR3 amino acid sequence plus V-gene family, and excluded reads lacking a unique V-gene family. In a later analysis, 500 to 650 highly shared, low-generation-probability nucleotide sequences were removed to address suspected cross-contamination and a sequencing artifact. In a later analysis, a clonal expansion index was calculated for each public chain from normalized within-repertoire ranks of inferred template counts. In a later analysis, generation probabilities were computed with a VDJ recombination model fitted to out-of-frame rearrangements, and the resulting probabilities were checked against IGoR. In a later analysis, TCR-TCR, TCR-HLA and TCR-CMV co-occurrence was scored with hypergeometric tests, and a repertoire-size bias correction was applied to TCR pairs. In a later analysis, false discovery rates were estimated by permuting HLA or CMV assignments 20 times. A later analysis grouped co-occurring TCRs with DBSCAN, adding TCRdist sequence similarity when clustering within HLA-allele-positive subsets. Repertoires with fewer than 30,000 or more than 120,000 public chains, plus five repertoires with anomalous nucleotide sharing, were excluded from co-occurrence clustering. As stored in TCRdb, this immuneACCESS dataset retains in-frame rearrangements with V and J assigned. A fraction of the clones does not appear; measured against another copy, unresolved V genes explain less than half of the discrepancy, and the remainder lacks a known reason. V, J and clone size derive from that table, while D and trimming were established from the DNA sequence. Recorded for this sample are approximately 250,000 clones; approximately 81% of them occurred a single time. The biggest ten clones account for 0.2% to 0.25% of the sample.

Comment on this clone: The specificity of this receptor is unknown. No base quality values were provided; no much bigger clone lies one nucleotide off.

Results and caveats for the whole study, not just this receptor: Because the 87-base-pair reads could not distinguish some IMGT-functional V segments, including TRBV6-2 and TRBV6-3, those segments were excluded. Because HLA typing was unavailable for some donors at each locus, only the typed subset was used in association tests. A later analysis associated about 17,000 TCR beta sequences with specific HLA alleles at a false discovery rate of 0.05. In the study, about 150 TCR beta chains were listed as associated with cytomegalovirus. In a later analysis, most CMV-associated TCR beta chains were found to appear HLA-restricted, with HLA associations seemingly driven largely by CMV exposure. A further reported finding was that TCR beta sequences accurately predicted the HLA-A and HLA-B alleles for most subjects in the first cohort. A cluster of highly shared sequence variants was judged likely to represent a technical artifact of the sequencing pipeline. Some 15 rarely observed V segments, including chromosome 9 orphons, were excluded from the earlier analysis of about 610 of the donors because counts were too low. A later analysis found that TCR association rates varied across HLA loci, with DRB1 alleles showing the most associated TCRs and HLA-C alleles the fewest. A later genetic analysis associated a missense DCLRE1C variant with V-gene and J-gene trimming of TCR beta chains, and an independent cohort replicated the association. Presence/absence analyses assumed roughly uniform sequencing depth across donors, an assumption that may not hold. An earlier analysis of approximately 590 of the donors showed that most TCR beta V segments appeared in productive rearrangements either about 90% or about 30% of the time, which broadly matched IMGT annotations. A later analysis found that HLA-associated TCR beta chains were more clonally expanded and had lower generation probabilities than equally common non-associated chains. Linkage disequilibrium might explain the correlated functional status among segregating V segments, but an unknown experimental factor could not be ruled out. Three of the identified cytomegalovirus-associated TCR beta chains were confirmed in vitro to be specific for cytomegalovirus antigens. Only TCR beta chains were sequenced in this cohort, and the absence of alpha or paired-chain data limited detectable features. It was suggested by the authors that the approach could potentially be generalized to other disease states and immunological phenotypes. When HLA alleles, especially DR and DQ, strongly co-occurred, TCR associations were difficult to assign to individual alleles. The classifier was reported to diagnose cytomegalovirus status with high specificity and sensitivity in both the original and validation cohorts. A later analysis reported that several top co-occurrence clusters appeared linked to parvovirus B19, influenza, CMV and Epstein-Barr virus. While some public TCRs were present in many individuals, most TCR sequences turned up only very rarely across donors. Immune exposure information for the cohort was limited to CMV serostatus. Compared with the roughly 700-donor mean, donors in an Asian-associated ancestry cluster had fewer N-insertions in productive TCRs, according to a later genetic analysis.

From a lookup of the germline V gene, CDR1 and CDR2 are SGHVS and FNYEAQ. V is shortened by 1 base, J by 3 bases, and the region joining them spans 11 bases. The CDR3 has 15 amino acids, counting the end cysteine and phenylalanine. The kept DNA is CDR3 alone, 45 bases in frame from the first base. The cohort comprised fewer than 750 healthy bone marrow donors. At the time of sampling, every cohort member was nominally healthy, though immune exposures that went unrecorded were likely present. The donor tested CMV seronegative, placing the donor among the 350 to 400 seronegative members of the cohort. A peripheral blood sample was collected from each donor, and TCR beta sequencing was performed on peripheral blood mononuclear cells. Genomic DNA extraction from the blood cell samples was performed with the Qiagen DNeasy Blood Extraction Kit.

Specimen: PBMCs. The rearranged segments are TRBV7-6 and TRBJ2-3; possibly the D gene is TRBD2, per 7 matching bases. This receptor was taken from a girl aged 2 to 10 in good health and CMV-seronegative. The CDR3 protein: CASSLDGGATDTQYF. The DNA sequence reads TGTGCCAGCAGCTTAGATGGGGGGGCGACAGATACGCAGTATTTT.